This record concerns one T cell receptor (beta chain) sequence. What this receptor recognizes is not known. Base qualities are not at hand, and no much larger clone is one base apart. At the junction V is shortened by 1 base and J by 4 bases; bases outside the gene matches: 8. The CDR3 holds 17 amino acids from the cysteine to the phenylalanine. Solely the CDR3 DNA is kept, with 51 bases framed from the first base. Based on the germline V gene, the CDR1 and CDR2 sequences are MGHRA and YSYEKL. This specimen comes from a study of blood T cell repertoires in COVID-19 (dated by TCRdb to between 2020 and 2021). Regarding the complete study: Samples from collaborators originated in the United States, Italy and Spain and spanned both the acute and convalescent phases of COVID-19. The prospective study material was composed of cDNA or gDNA derived from T cells, B-cell-depleted T cells, or PBMCs. The dataset comprised deeply sampled blood TCRbeta repertoires from subjects exposed to, actively infected with, or recovered from COVID-19. A freely available public database, intended as a resource for researchers studying the immune response to SARS-CoV-2, is where the repertoires were released. The samples were drawn from the first 160 participants of the ongoing ImmuneRACE study and from 950 to 1,500 subjects provided by 6 global collaborators. Nearly every sample came with metadata listing a de-identified subject ID, COVID-19 status, age in years and sex. Where available, HLA class I and class II types were obtained from metadata supplied by the sample provider rather than from assay-based typing. Paper-wide results and their limitations: Clinical and demographic metadata were provided uncurated, with the amount varying by source and participant.

Each collaborating institution followed its own protocols to collect whole blood in K2EDTA tubes. For TCRbeta analysis, collaborators shipped samples as frozen whole blood, isolated PBMCs, or DNA extracted from either of those sample types. The immunoSEQ Assay, a bias-controlled multiplex PCR, was used to amplify TCRbeta CDR3 regions from genomic DNA. In the authors' own workflow: The number of nucleated cells in each sample was estimated from the amplification of reference gene primers within the assay. To quantify the absolute abundance of each unique TCRbeta CDR3 rearrangement, sequence reads were collapsed and filtered. For each sample, productive Simpson clonality was calculated by taking the square root of Simpson's diversity index across productive rearrangements. Entries here come from immuneACCESS through TCRdb and include only in-frame sequences with V and J called. Some clones fail to appear in such tables; in the studies checked, an unresolved V gene covers under half of the shortfall, and the cause of the remainder is unknown. D and trimming come from the DNA, and the V and J calls and clone size come from that table. The sample includes 200,000 to 250,000 clones, with less than 85% observed a single time. Around 3.3% of the sample belongs to the ten largest clones.

Input material: peripheral blood. The chain was built from TRBV4-1 and TRBJ2-2, with 8 bases aligning to TRBD1. This TCR was sampled from a woman over 75 with acute or convalescent COVID-19. The sequenced DNA is TGCGCCAGCAGCCAAGTTCGGCAGGGGGCGATCACCGGGGAGCTGTTTTTT. Its product reads: CASSQVRQGAITGELFF.